This TCR beta chain stems from a study of blood T cells in healthy people across ages. Sample-barcoded 5' priming and a J-beta primer mix drove a second PCR of roughly 7 to 11 cycles. Via MiXCR, TCRdb re-called the 5' RACE reads, giving one row per CDR3 protein. The sample comprises fewer than 700,000 distinct CDR3 sequences, 40% to 45% of which are singletons, and around 32% rests with the top ten. Notes on this clonotype: Antigen unknown.

CDR1 and CDR2 (germline): WNHNN, SYGVQD (reference sequence). CDR3 length equals 15 residues. The ends were cut back, 3 bases at V and 0 bases at J, with 9 bases in the middle. Findings of the study overall: More naive CD4+ cells and higher diversity marked long-lived donors relative to aged donors. Possibly, changes in expanded clonotypes were confounded because donor CMV status was unknown. Underestimates were what the diversity estimates from one million T cells were considered to be.

The specimen sequenced was blood. The genes are TRBV10-1 and TRBJ1-3, with D possibly matching TRBD1 (5 bases). This clonotype originated in a man of 80 years or more in good health. The CDR3 DNA follows: TGCGCCAGCAGTGATGGACACTCCTCTGGAAACACCATATATTTT. Residues: CASSDGHSSGNTIYF.